These T cell receptor beta chains were read from a single sample in a study of blood T cells in healthy people across ages. TCRdb called the 5' RACE reads again in MiXCR, with one record for every CDR3 protein. The sample carries fewer than 2 million distinct CDR3 sequences, more than 35% recorded once. The sample was blood. The receptors were sampled from a human donor in good health. Both conserved end residues are part of each CDR3. The D gene is left open where the match is weak. The size of a clone is reported for some rows only, either as once, few or many, or as a class for expanded clones.

V gene,clone size,J gene,D gene,CDR3 DNA,CDR3 protein
TRBV20-1,.,TRBJ1-2,.,TGCAGTGCTGAAAGGGGGTCGAACTATGGCTACACCTTC,CSAERGSNYGYTF
TRBV9,few,TRBJ2-2,.,TGTGCCAGCAGCGCGGGGTCCACCGGGGAGCTGTTTTTT,CASSAGSTGELFF
TRBV4-3,.,TRBJ2-3,TRBD2,TGCGCCAGCAGCCAAGAGGCTAGCGGGGTCGCAGATACGCAGTATTTT,CASSQEASGVADTQYF
TRBV30,.,TRBJ2-5,.,TGTGCCTGGAGTACTACTGAGACCCAGTACTTC,CAWSTTETQYF
TRBV15,few,TRBJ2-4,.,TGTGCCACCAGCAGAGAGGGAGAAGGGAACATTCAGTACTTC,CATSREGEGNIQYF
TRBV27,.,TRBJ2-4,.,TGTGCCGGGAAGAGAAACATTCAGTACTTC,CAGKRNIQYF
TRBV6-6,.,TRBJ1-2,.,TGTACCAGCAGTTACCCCGGGACGGGGGGGAACTATGGCTACACCTTC,CTSSYPGTGGNYGYTF
TRBV4-3,.,TRBJ2-1,.,TGCGCCAGCAGCCAAGATGGGGACGGATGCAATGAGCAGTTCTTC,CASSQDGDGCNEQFF
TRBV5-1,few,TRBJ1-2,TRBD1,TGCGCCAGCAGCTACCGGACAGGGAATGGAGATGGCTACACCTTC,CASSYRTGNGDGYTF
TRBV2,.,TRBJ1-1,.,TGTGCCAGCTCCCGAACGGGAGGGCCCGGAGGGACTGAAGCTTTCTTT,CASSRTGGPGGTEAFF
TRBV7-2,.,TRBJ2-7,TRBD2,TGTGCCAGCAGCTTAGGTGCGGTAGCGGGAACTAACGAGCAGTACTTC,CASSLGAVAGTNEQYF
TRBV27,few,TRBJ1-1,TRBD1,TGTGCCAGCAGTTTAACGGGGACAGGCACGAACACTGAAGCTTTCTTT,CASSLTGTGTNTEAFF
TRBV20-1,.,TRBJ2-1,.,TGCAGTGCGAGGCGCAGGGTTCTCGGCGATGAGCAGTTCTTC,CSARRRVLGDEQFF
TRBV7-3,few,TRBJ2-1,TRBD2,TGTGCCAGCAGACAGACTAGCGGGGGGAGCTATGAGCAGTTCTTC,CASRQTSGGSYEQFF
TRBV28,.,TRBJ2-7,.,TGTGCCAGCGAACTTGGGGCAGACTCCTACAATGAGCAGTACTTC,CASELGADSYNEQYF
TRBV10-3,.,TRBJ2-1,.,TGTGCCATCAGTGAGGGGCGGGGCTCGGGAATTGAGCAGTTCTTC,CAISEGRGSGIEQFF
TRBV11-2,.,TRBJ2-3,TRBD2,TGTGCCAGCAGCTTAGATAACGGGGGGGCTTTAGATACGCAGTATTTT,CASSLDNGGALDTQYF
TRBV3-1,.,TRBJ1-1,.,TGTGCCACACAGGGAATCACTGAAGCTTTCTTT,CATQGITEAFF
TRBV20-1,.,TRBJ1-1,TRBD1,TGCAGTGCTACCCTCGACAGGGGGCAGACGGTTCACACTGAAGCTTTCTTT,CSATLDRGQTVHTEAFF
TRBV20-1,.,TRBJ1-2,TRBD1,TGCAGTGCTAGGCCCTCCGACAGGGGAAACTATGGCTACACCTTC,CSARPSDRGNYGYTF
TRBV7-7,.,TRBJ2-2,.,TGTGCTAGCAGCTTAGTGCAGGCGAGCACCGGGGAGCTGTTTTTT,CASSLVQASTGELFF
TRBV24-1,many,TRBJ2-5,TRBD2,TGTGCCACCAGCGAACCCTTCAGACTAGCCGGGGACTCGGAGACCCAGTACTTC,CATSEPFRLAGDSETQYF
TRBV6-2/TRBV6-3,.,TRBJ2-3,TRBD2,TGTGCCAGCAGCCGCGGACTAGCGGGGGTGGCAGATACGCAGTATTTT,CASSRGLAGVADTQYF
TRBV12-3/TRBV12-4,many,TRBJ2-1,TRBD2,TGTGCCAGCAGTTTGAGGACGGGGGGAAGAAATGAGCAGTTCTTC,CASSLRTGGRNEQFF
TRBV5-6,few,TRBJ2-4,TRBD2,TGTGCCAGCAGCCACGGGGGGGCAGCCAAAAACATTCAGTACTTC,CASSHGGAAKNIQYF
TRBV29-1,few,TRBJ2-7,.,TGCAGCGTTGAAGGGGGTAGGGAGCAGTACTTC,CSVEGGREQYF
TRBV27,.,TRBJ1-2,.,TGTGCCAGCAGTTTAGACTATGGAGGCTATGGCTACACCTTC,CASSLDYGGYGYTF
TRBV6-5,.,TRBJ1-2,TRBD1,TGTGCCAGCAGTCGATACAGGGGCTCTAACTATGGCTACACCTTC,CASSRYRGSNYGYTF
TRBV28,.,TRBJ1-5,TRBD1,TGTGCCAGCAGCGACGGGACAGACCTTAGTGGGAACCAGCATTTT,CASSDGTDLSGNQHF
TRBV4-3,.,TRBJ2-7,.,TGCGCCAGCAGCCAAGTGGTAACCGCCTACGAGCAGTACTTC,CASSQVVTAYEQYF
TRBV20-1,.,TRBJ1-5,.,TGCAGTGCTAGAGTGGACAGAAGCAATCAGCCCCAGCATTTT,CSARVDRSNQPQHF
TRBV2,.,TRBJ2-7,TRBD1,TGTGCCAGCGGGCCCTCTGAGAGGGGGCTAGGGGGCGAGCAGTACTTC,CASGPSERGLGGEQYF
TRBV29-1,.,TRBJ2-6,.,TGCAGCGTCTGGGTCTCTGGGGCCAACGTCCTGACTTTC,CSVWVSGANVLTF
TRBV5-1,.,TRBJ2-7,.,TGCGCCAGCAGCTTTTCCACTGAGACCTTCGACGAGCAGTACTTC,CASSFSTETFDEQYF
TRBV6-2/TRBV6-3,.,TRBJ1-4,.,TGTGCCAGCGGTGTACAGGCGAAACTGTTTTTT,CASGVQAKLFF
TRBV28,.,TRBJ2-5,.,TGTGCCAGCGTGAGAGGGCCTTCCCTCGGGGAGACCCAGTACTTC,CASVRGPSLGETQYF